This TCR beta chain was sequenced in a study of identical twins. This clonotype was detected only a few times. Its antigen is not known. The CDR3 contains 13 residues. V lost 3 bases and J lost 4, with 10 bases in between. Germline loops: CDR1 DFQATT, CDR2 SNEGSKA (reference sequence). Study outcomes and limitations: The authors drew conclusions from cross-sectional statistical analysis rather than following the same donors. Beta clonotypes that were abundant in cord blood contained fewer insertions, a pattern absent from memory repertoires.

A universal primer site arose from template switching, and cDNA bore unique molecular identifiers. From the 5' RACE reads, TCRdb called clonotypes with MiXCR, one entry per CDR3 protein. The data show approximately 260,000 distinct CDR3 sequences, over 12% seen once. The clonotype was recovered from a woman aged 18-29 years in good health. The sequencing input was memory (CD45RO+) T cells sorted from blood. J is TRBJ1-5 and V is TRBV20-1; no clear D. The CDR3 nucleotides read TGCAGTGCTAGCTCCGGTGGGAATCAGCCCCAGCATTTT. It translates to CSASSGGNQPQHF.